In its sample, the clone carrying this T cell receptor (beta chain) ranks as large. Its antigen remains unknown. This sample is part of a study of HIV-infected patients and healthy controls. In the study overall: No general T-cell lymphocytopenia was present, and per-chain CDR3 totals resembled those of controls. Study findings and constraints: HLA types of the donors remained undetermined. HIV-infected patients shared fewer CDR3 sequences between individuals than healthy controls.

No cell fractionation was done, so the repertoire covers all unsorted peripheral blood T cells. RNA came from approximately 2.6 ml of peripheral blood. Trimming removed 0 bases at V and 5 bases at J, with 12 bases between. This CDR3 has 14 residues. Germline V gene lookup returns CDR1 SGHNT and CDR2 YYREEE (reference sequence). Alpha and beta constant-region primers primed reverse transcription of around 500 ng RNA. Using multiplexing indices, alpha and beta chain libraries were generated apart by chain-specific third strand synthesis. TCRdb re-called the 5' RACE reads with MiXCR, one entry per CDR3 protein. This table holds fewer than 6,000 distinct CDR3 sequences, roughly a tenth found once.

The TCR comes from an adult with HIV infection. The chain links TRBV5-4 to TRBJ2-7; perhaps D is TRBD1 or TRBD2 (5 bases each). Specimen: blood, collected before antiretroviral therapy. CDR3 protein: CASSLAGPTDEQYF. The CDR3 DNA follows: TGTGCCAGCAGCTTGGCGGGGCCGACCGACGAGCAGTACTTC.